These 27 T cell receptor beta chains originate from one sample sequenced in a study of T-cell reconstitution after alpha-beta-depleted transplantation in children. The library targeted TCRbeta and was prepared with unique molecular identifiers. A single record per CDR3 protein comes from TCRdb applying MiXCR to the PCR reads. The repertoire consists of some 240,000 distinct CDR3 sequences, with around 11% occurring once and the leading ten covering roughly 2.6%. The sample was PBMCs from the stem cell graft donor, taken from the stem cell graft. The receptor set was obtained from a human donor who donated a stem cell graft to a child with acute lymphoblastic leukemia.

This clonotype was seen a few times. This chain joins TRBV20-1 and TRBJ2-5; D may be TRBD2 (5 bases). This CDR3 is built from 11 residues. The V end lost 7 bases, the J end lost 3 bases, and 9 bases lay between the germline ends. Germline V gene lookup returns CDR1 DFQATT and CDR2 SNEGSKA (reference sequence). The CDR3 is CSGTREETQYF. As DNA, the CDR3 is TGCAGTGGGACGCGGGAAGAGACCCAGTACTTC.

The chain joins TRBV11-3 to TRBJ2-3; TRBD2 agrees at 9 bases. The CDR3 consists of 16 residues. With 3 bases clipped from V and 10 bases from J, the junction kept 14 bases outside the gene matches. CDR1 is SGHNT, CDR2 YENEEA, per germline. CDR3 in DNA: TGTGCCAGCAGCTTGGCCAGGATTGGTAGCGGGGGCCCGCAGTATTTT. Protein product: CASSLARIGSGGPQYF. The whole variable domain, filled in from reference TRBV11-3 and TRBJ2-3, reads EAGVVQSPRYKIIEKKQPVAFWCNPISGHNTLYWYLQNLGQGPELLIRYENEEAVDDSQLPKDRFSAERLKGVDSTLKIQPAELGDSAVYLCASSLARIGSGGPQYFGPGTRLTVL.

This clonotype appeared many times. The chain couples TRBV6-1 to TRBJ2-7, with D possibly being TRBD1 (5 bases). The germline V and J ends were trimmed by 3 bases and 3 bases, with 9 bases remaining between them. CDR1 MNHNS and CDR2 SASEGT come from the germline V gene. The CDR3 length is 13 residues. CDR3 amino acids: CASSDGAGYEQYF. The CDR3 DNA sequence: TGTGCCAGCAGTGATGGGGCTGGCTACGAGCAGTACTTC.

This clonotype was counted ten times or more. The chain recombines TRBV7-9 with TRBJ2-4; unclear D gene. CDR3 size: 15 residues. The germline CDR1 and CDR2 sequences are SEHNR and FQNEAQ (reference sequence). V lost 5 bases, J lost 6 bases, and 17 bases lay in between. CDR3 sequence (DNA): TGTGCCAGCAGCCCAGATGGAAGGGTAGGAAACATTCAGTACTTC. Protein sequence: CASSPDGRVGNIQYF.

This clonotype was seen many times. V is TRBV19 and J is TRBJ2-7; 7 nucleotides agree with TRBD1. This CDR3 region has 15 residues. The germline V gene encodes CDR1 LNHDA and CDR2 SQIVND (reference sequence). V shed 2 bases and J 3 bases; nucleotides not matched to a gene: 7. The CDR3 protein is CASSIMGQRDYEQYF. In nucleotides, the CDR3 is TGTGCCAGTAGTATAATGGGACAGAGAGACTACGAGCAGTACTTC. Looking up the rest from reference TRBV19 and TRBJ2-7 gives the full variable domain: DGGITQSPKYLFRKEGQNVTLSCEQNLNHDAMYWYRQDPGQGLRLIYYSQIVNDFQKGDIAEGYSVSREKKESFPLTVTSAQKNPTAFYLCASSIMGQRDYEQYFGPGTRLTVT.

This clonotype showed up many times. This chain connects TRBV20-1 to TRBJ1-1, with D possibly TRBD1 on 5 matching bases. CDR1 and CDR2 (germline): DFQATT, SNEGSKA (reference sequence). CDR3 length: 13 residues. Trimming took off 5 bases at V and 6 bases at J, with 16 bases between the two ends. The CDR3 reads CSASLGGRPEAFF. CDR3 in DNA: TGCAGTGCTTCTTTGGGGGGGAGGCCTGAAGCTTTCTTT.

Remarks on this clonotype: This may come from a read error, since a much larger clone is one base off. The chain employs TRBV5-1 and TRBJ1-1; 8 bases are a match to TRBD1. Per the germline V gene, CDR1 is SGHRS and CDR2 is YFSETQ. The CDR3 covers 13 residues. The CDR3 sequence is CASSLGQGSELHF. The CDR3 DNA follows: TGCGCCAGCAGCTTGGGACAGGGGAGCGAACTTCACTTT.

This clonotype has a count of ten or more. The chain links TRBV5-1 to TRBJ1-6; no clear D gene. The CDR3 is 16 amino acids. Germline V gene lookup returns CDR1 SGHRS and CDR2 YFSETQ. Deletions cut 4 bases from V and 7 bases from J, with 18 bases between. CDR3 DNA sequence: TGCGCCAGCAGCCCCTCAGACCGAGGGAGGAATTCACCCCTCCACTTT. Amino acids: CASSPSDRGRNSPLHF.

This clonotype was observed many times. The rearrangement joins TRBV7-3 to TRBJ2-7, with a tentative D call TRBD1 (7 bases). Deletions cut 5 bases from V and 4 bases from J, with 21 bases between. This CDR3 has 16 residues. Germline V gene sequence: CDR1 SGHTA, CDR2 FQGTGA. The CDR3: CASSPAGQLALYEQYF. Written as DNA, the CDR3 is TGTGCCAGCAGCCCCGCGGGACAGCTCGCCCTATACGAGCAGTACTTC.

This clonotype appeared many times. V gene TRBV7-2 combines with J gene TRBJ2-2; D tentatively reads TRBD1 or TRBD2 (5 bases each). Trimming pared 5 bases from V and 7 bases from J, leaving 8 bases between. The CDR3 consists of 12 residues. Germline-derived CDR1 and CDR2 are SGHTA and FQGNSA. The CDR3 bases are TGTGCCAGCAGCCAGGGAGACGGGGAGCTGTTTTTT. As protein: CASSQGDGELFF.

This clonotype was found many times. The chain employs TRBV4-3 and TRBJ1-1, with D uncertain. The CDR3 runs to 17 residues. CDR1 and CDR2 (germline): LGHNA, YSLEER. V was trimmed by 4 bases and J by 0 bases, leaving 18 bases between them. DNA for the CDR3: TGCGCCAGCAGCCCAGCCGGGTCAGGTTCTATGAACACTGAAGCTTTCTTT. Translating gives CASSPAGSGSMNTEAFF.

At least ten counts were recorded for this clonotype. V usage is TRBV28 and J usage is TRBJ2-5; D is perhaps TRBD1 or TRBD2 (5 bases each). CDR1 is MDHEN, CDR2 SYDVKM, per germline. V gave up 5 bases and J gave up 7 bases, with 14 bases separating them. The CDR3 sequence is 13 residues long. The CDR3 DNA follows: TGTGCCAGCAGTCCCCGTGGGGCGGGGACCCAGTACTTC. Translation: CASSPRGAGTQYF.

The sample holds many counts of this clonotype. CDR3 region: CASSDTGPHQPQHF. Here the CDR3 DNA reads TGTGCCAGCAGCGATACAGGTCCTCATCAGCCCCAGCATTTT. The chain couples TRBV6-1 to TRBJ1-5, with D tentatively TRBD1 (5 bases). Germline V gene sequence: CDR1 MNHNS, CDR2 SASEGT. V was pared by 6 bases and J by 5 bases, with 14 bases between. CDR3 length: 14 residues.

The table lists this clonotype with many counts. The chain links TRBV19 to TRBJ2-7; a weak D match, TRBD2 (6 bases). The CDR3 has 14 residues. V was pared by 7 bases and J by 5 bases, with 18 bases between. The germline gives CDR1 LNHDA, CDR2 SQIVND (reference sequence). CDR3 residues: CASNSGVYTDEQYF. CDR3 coding DNA: TGTGCCAGTAACTCGGGGGTGTACACCGACGAGCAGTACTTC.

CDR3 sequence reads: CATRGTVNTEAFF. The CDR3 nucleotides are TGTGCCACCCGGGGGACGGTGAACACTGAAGCTTTCTTT. V gene TRBV24-1 combines with J gene TRBJ1-1; a weak D match, TRBD1 (5 bases). The CDR3 is 13 residues long. V was trimmed by 9 bases and J by 0 bases, leaving 10 bases between them. Germline CDR1 reads KGHDR; CDR2 reads SFDVKD.

This clonotype was found many times. The genes are TRBV6-2 or TRBV6-3 and TRBJ1-5; a weak D match, TRBD1 (5 bases). Trimming stripped 3 bases from V and 7 bases from J, with 19 bases between. This CDR3 has 16 amino acids. Per the germline V gene, CDR1 is MNHEY and CDR2 is SVGEGT. Here the CDR3 reads CASSYLPIRVGQPQHF. The CDR3 DNA sequence: TGTGCCAGCAGTTATCTCCCAATCAGGGTGGGACAGCCCCAGCATTTT.

Comment on this clonotype: A read error may explain this, as a much larger clone is one base away. V and J are TRBV20-1 and TRBJ1-1; 7 bases fit TRBD1. The germline CDR1 and CDR2 sequences are DFQATT and SNEGSKA (reference sequence). This CDR3 is built from 13 residues. The chain's CDR3 is CSATPGGQPEALF. The CDR3, as DNA: TGCAGTGCTACGCCAGGGGGTCAACCTGAAGCTTTGTTT.

This clonotype was detected many times. The chain recombines TRBV9 with TRBJ2-7, with TRBD1 matching over 7 bases. The junction had 4 bases not matched to a gene; V was cut back by 4 bases and J by 0 bases. Germline V gene data show CDR1 as SGDLS and CDR2 as YYNGEE. The CDR3 is 14 residues long. Here the CDR3 reads CASSIGTASYEQYF. CDR3 coding DNA: TGTGCCAGCAGCATCGGGACAGCCTCCTACGAGCAGTACTTC.

Concerning this clonotype itself: Since a much larger clone is just one base distant, this may be a read error. J is TRBJ2-5 and V is TRBV7-2; TRBD1 might be the D (5 bases). Germline lookup yields CDR1 SGHTA and CDR2 FQGNSA. Trimming stripped 5 bases from V and 5 bases from J, with 18 bases between. The CDR3 sequence is 15 residues long. The CDR3 nucleotides read TGTGCCAGCAGCGATAGGGCCAGGGTCGGGGAGACCCAGTACTTC. It encodes CASSDRARVGETQYF.

On this clonotype: A much more abundant neighbour one base away suggests this may be a read error. The chain joins TRBV7-9 to TRBJ2-1, with 12 bases lining up with TRBD2. This CDR3 has 14 residues. V shed 5 bases, J shed 11 bases, and the junction held 7 bases outside the gene matches. Per the germline V gene, CDR1 is SEHNR and CDR2 is FQNEAQ (reference sequence). CDR3 DNA: TGTGCCAGCAGCCAGACTAGCGGGAGAAATAAGCAGTTCTTC. Translating it yields CASSQTSGRNKQFF. The variable domain in full, completed from reference TRBV7-9 and TRBJ2-1, reads DTGVSQNPRHKITKRGQNVTFRCDPISEHNRLYWYRQTLGQGPEFLTYFQNEAQLEKSRLLSDRFSAERPKGSFSTLEIQRTEQGDSAMYLCASSQTSGRNKQFFGPGTRLTVL.

This clonotype has a count of ten or more. The V gene is TRBV7-8, the J gene TRBJ2-7; 12 nucleotides align to TRBD2. Unmatched junction bases numbered 6, after V lost 2 bases and J lost 7 bases. There are 15 residues in the CDR3. Germline values: CDR1 SGHVS, CDR2 FQNEAQ. CDR3 region: CASSLLAGGPREQYF. For the CDR3, the DNA is TGTGCCAGCAGCTTACTAGCGGGGGGGCCGAGGGAGCAGTACTTC.

The table lists this clonotype with many counts. V usage is TRBV2 and J usage is TRBJ2-3; 9 nucleotides line up with TRBD1. Unmatched junction bases numbered 1, after V lost 7 bases and J lost 11 bases. The CDR3 consists of 10 residues. Looked up from germline, CDR1 is SNHLY and CDR2 is FYNNEI. The CDR3 region has the DNA TGTGCCAGCAAGGGACAGGGGCAGTATTTT. It is translated as CASKGQGQYF.

J is TRBJ1-1 and V is TRBV4-3; D unclear. V lost 7 bases and J lost 3, with 9 bases in between. The CDR3 totals 12 residues. Germline V gives CDR1 LGHNA, CDR2 YSLEER. The CDR3 here is CASTGRDTEAFF. The CDR3 DNA follows: TGCGCCAGCACCGGAAGGGACACTGAAGCTTTCTTT.

This clonotype was detected many times. Here the CDR3 reads CASSQRLAFAEQYF. For the CDR3, the DNA is TGTGCCAGCAGCCAACGCCTTGCCTTCGCCGAGCAGTACTTC. The chain couples TRBV14 to TRBJ2-7; D not certain. Germline loops: CDR1 SGHDN, CDR2 FVKESK. V was shortened by 2 bases and J by 6 bases, with 14 bases between the two germline ends. The CDR3 totals 14 residues.

This clonotype was recorded at least ten times. The chain couples TRBV4-2 to TRBJ1-1; 7 bases are a match to TRBD1. This CDR3 is built from 14 residues. Germline-derived CDR1 and CDR2 are LGHNA and YNFKEQ. J was trimmed by 4 bases and V by 1 base; bases with no gene match: 3. CDR3 amino acids: CASSQVHRGTEAFF. CDR3 coding DNA: TGTGCCAGCAGCCAAGTCCACAGGGGCACTGAAGCTTTCTTT.

In its sample, this clonotype was seen many times. The chain recombines TRBV20-1 with TRBJ1-5, with D maybe TRBD1 (5 bases). Germline CDR1 is DFQATT and CDR2 is SNEGSKA (reference sequence). CDR3 size: 11 residues. V was trimmed by 5 bases and J by 7 bases, leaving 9 bases between them. The CDR3 protein is CSAVDRQPQHF. Here the CDR3 DNA reads TGCAGTGCTGTCGACAGACAGCCCCAGCATTTT.

This clonotype was recorded many times. The gene calls are TRBV7-2 and TRBJ1-1, with TRBD1 as a possible D gene (5 bases). Germline CDR1 SGHTA, CDR2 FQGNSA. With 3 bases removed from V and 3 bases from J, the gap between germline ends came to 11 bases. The CDR3 totals 14 residues. DNA for the CDR3: TGTGCCAGCAGCTTCGGGGGAGGCGACACTGAAGCTTTCTTT. Its translation: CASSFGGGDTEAFF.